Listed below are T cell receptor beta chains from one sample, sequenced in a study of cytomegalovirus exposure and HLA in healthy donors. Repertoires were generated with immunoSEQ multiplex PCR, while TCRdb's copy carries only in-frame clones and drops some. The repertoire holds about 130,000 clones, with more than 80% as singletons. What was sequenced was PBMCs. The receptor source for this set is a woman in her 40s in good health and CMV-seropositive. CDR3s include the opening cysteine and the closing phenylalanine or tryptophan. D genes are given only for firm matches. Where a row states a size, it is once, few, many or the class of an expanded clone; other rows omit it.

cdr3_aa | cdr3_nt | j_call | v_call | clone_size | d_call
CASSSGTGTYEQYF | TGTGCCAGCAGCTCCGGGACAGGGACCTACGAGCAGTACTTC | TRBJ2-7 | TRBV11-2 | . | TRBD1
CASRRPGLADNEQFF | TGTGCCAGCAGAAGACCGGGACTAGCGGACAATGAGCAGTTCTTC | TRBJ2-1 | TRBV2 | . | TRBD2
CASSDTVGLAGGSNREQYF | TGTGCCAGCAGTGACACCGTAGGACTAGCGGGAGGTTCCAACCGCGAGCAGTACTTC | TRBJ2-7 | TRBV7-9 | once | TRBD2
CASRAGTANTEAFF | TGCGCCAGCAGAGCCGGGACAGCGAACACTGAAGCTTTCTTT | TRBJ1-1 | TRBV5-1 | . | TRBD1
CASRNGQGGQETQYF | TGTGCCAGCAGAAACGGACAGGGGGGACAAGAGACCCAGTACTTC | TRBJ2-5 | TRBV28 | . | TRBD1
CASSTGGQSNTEAFF | TGTGCCAGCAGCACCGGGGGACAGTCGAACACTGAAGCTTTCTTT | TRBJ1-1 | TRBV5-4 | . | TRBD1
CASSIPDSSGNTIYF | TGTGCCAGTAGTATACCTGACAGTAGCGGAAACACCATATATTTT | TRBJ1-3 | TRBV19 | . | .
CSVERGGMNTEAFF | TGCAGCGTTGAAAGAGGGGGCATGAACACTGAAGCTTTCTTT | TRBJ1-1 | TRBV29-1 | . | TRBD1
CAISFTGQETQYF | TGTGCCATCAGCTTCACGGGTCAAGAGACCCAGTACTTC | TRBJ2-5 | TRBV10-3 | . | .
CASSPPGNVEKLFF | TGTGCCAGCAGCCCACCAGGGAACGTTGAAAAACTGTTTTTT | TRBJ1-4 | TRBV7-9 | . | .
CASSSNGQGSRAKTQYF | TGTGCCAGCAGTTCCAATGGACAGGGCTCCCGGGCGAAGACCCAGTACTTC | TRBJ2-5 | TRBV28 | . | TRBD1
CASSYTLTGDEQYF | TGTGCCAGCTCATATACCTTAACAGGGGACGAGCAGTACTTC | TRBJ2-7 | TRBV6-5 | . | TRBD1
CASSLAERAEQFF | TGTGCCAGCAGCTTAGCCGAGCGGGCTGAGCAGTTCTTC | TRBJ2-1 | TRBV7-9 | . | .
CATSREYGTGGGGPGYTF | TGTGCCACCAGCAGAGAATATGGGACAGGGGGCGGAGGTCCTGGCTACACCTTC | TRBJ1-2 | TRBV15 | . | TRBD1
CASSWTSGSTGELFF | TGCGCCAGCAGCTGGACTAGCGGGAGCACTGGGGAGCTGTTTTTT | TRBJ2-2 | TRBV5-1 | once | TRBD2
CASSELKSSYEQYF | TGCGCCAGCAGTGAGTTAAAGAGCTCCTACGAGCAGTACTTC | TRBJ2-7 | TRBV10-2 | . | .
CSVRDRGFNEQYF | TGCAGCGTCCGGGACAGGGGATTCAACGAGCAGTACTTC | TRBJ2-7 | TRBV29-1 | . | TRBD1
CASRVQSGWDQPQHF | TGTGCCAGCAGAGTACAATCCGGGTGGGATCAGCCCCAGCATTTT | TRBJ1-5 | TRBV2 | . | .
CASSLEAGVPYNEQFF | TGTGCCAGCAGTCTAGAAGCGGGAGTCCCCTACAATGAGCAGTTCTTC | TRBJ2-1 | TRBV6-4 | . | TRBD2
CASRARSRSDNSPLHF | TGTGCCAGCAGGGCCCGTTCGAGGTCGGATAATTCACCCCTCCACTTT | TRBJ1-6 | TRBV2 | . | .
CSVGFVLAQYNEQFF | TGCAGCGTTGGTTTCGTCCTAGCTCAGTACAATGAGCAGTTCTTC | TRBJ2-1 | TRBV29-1 | . | .
CASSLGLAVGDEQFF | TGCGCCAGCAGCTTGGGACTAGCGGTGGGCGATGAGCAGTTCTTC | TRBJ2-1 | TRBV5-1 | once | TRBD2
CASRDRQGPDYGYTF | TGTGCCAGCAGGGACAGACAGGGCCCCGACTATGGCTACACCTTC | TRBJ1-2 | TRBV6-5 | few | TRBD1
CASSDPGYIIEAFF | TGTGCCAGCAGTGATCCAGGGTACATAATCGAAGCTTTCTTT | TRBJ1-1 | TRBV6-1 | . | .
CATILGGSRTDTQYF | TGTGCCACCATCCTCGGTGGATCTAGGACAGATACGCAGTATTTT | TRBJ2-3 | TRBV7-2 | . | .